The source of this T cell receptor (beta chain) is a study of T-cell reconstitution after alpha-beta-depleted transplantation in children. Preparing the TCRbeta library involved the use of unique molecular identifiers. From the PCR reads, TCRdb called clonotypes with MiXCR, one entry per CDR3 protein. The data contain some 190,000 distinct CDR3 sequences, roughly 10% of them singletons. For this clonotype: Antigen specificity is unknown.

The V gene lost 6 bases and the J gene lost 4 bases, with 18 bases spanning the gap. The CDR3 contains 14 residues. Germline V gene lookup returns CDR1 DFQATT and CDR2 SNEGSKA (reference sequence). Findings and caveats of the study: The main origin of T-cell counts and diversity one year after transplant was newly produced T cells. Reportedly, only several hundred clones from non-depleted graft cells drove alpha-beta T-cell counts at about two months.

The chain recombines TRBV20-1 with TRBJ2-5; D is uncertain. The TCR sequence derives from a boy between 2 and 10 years old with acute myeloid leukemia, due to receive a stem cell transplant. The starting material was PBMCs, obtained before TCRalphabeta/CD19-depleted stem cell transplant. The CDR3 nucleotides read TGCAGTGCGGGCCAGGCTCTGGGCCGAGAGACCCAGTACTTC. Encoded protein: CSAGQALGRETQYF.